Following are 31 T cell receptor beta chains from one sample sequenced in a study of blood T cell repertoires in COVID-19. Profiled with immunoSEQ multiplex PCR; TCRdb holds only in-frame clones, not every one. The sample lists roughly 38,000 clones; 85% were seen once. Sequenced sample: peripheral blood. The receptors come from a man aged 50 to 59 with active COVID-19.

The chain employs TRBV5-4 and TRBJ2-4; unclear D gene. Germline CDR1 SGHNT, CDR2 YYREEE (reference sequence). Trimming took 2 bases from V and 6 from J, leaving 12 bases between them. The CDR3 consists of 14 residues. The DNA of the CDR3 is TGTGCCAGCAGCTTTGATCCCAGGCCAAACATTCAGTACTTC. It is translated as CASSFDPRPNIQYF.

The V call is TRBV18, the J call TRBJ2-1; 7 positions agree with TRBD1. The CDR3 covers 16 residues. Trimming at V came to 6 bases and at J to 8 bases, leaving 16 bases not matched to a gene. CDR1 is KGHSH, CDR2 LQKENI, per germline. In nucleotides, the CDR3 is TGTGCCAGCTCGGTACAGGGGTCAGACAATATGGATGAGCAGTTCTTC. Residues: CASSVQGSDNMDEQFF.

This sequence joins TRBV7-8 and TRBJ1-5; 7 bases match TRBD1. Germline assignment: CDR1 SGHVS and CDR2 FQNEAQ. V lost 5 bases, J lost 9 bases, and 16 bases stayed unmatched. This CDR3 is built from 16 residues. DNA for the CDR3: TGTGCCAGCAGCCAAACCCGGGGGACAGCCTTCCGGCCCCAGCATTTT. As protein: CASSQTRGTAFRPQHF.

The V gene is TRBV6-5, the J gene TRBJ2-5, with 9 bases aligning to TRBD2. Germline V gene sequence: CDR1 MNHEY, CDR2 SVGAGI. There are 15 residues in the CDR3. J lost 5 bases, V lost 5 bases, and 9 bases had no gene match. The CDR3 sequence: CASSKPGLAGETQYF. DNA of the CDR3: TGTGCCAGCAGTAAACCGGGACTAGCAGGGGAGACCCAGTACTTC.

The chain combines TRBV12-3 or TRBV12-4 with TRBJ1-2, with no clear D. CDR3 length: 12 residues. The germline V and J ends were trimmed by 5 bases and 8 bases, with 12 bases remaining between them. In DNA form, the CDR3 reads TGTGCCAGCAGTGTCGGGTTGCGCGGCTACACCTTC. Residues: CASSVGLRGYTF.

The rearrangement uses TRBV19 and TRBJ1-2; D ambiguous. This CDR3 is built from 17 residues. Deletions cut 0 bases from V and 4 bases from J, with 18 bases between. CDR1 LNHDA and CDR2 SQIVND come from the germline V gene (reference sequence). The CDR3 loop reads CASSIDLWPGVSYGYTF. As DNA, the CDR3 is TGTGCCAGTAGTATAGATCTATGGCCCGGGGTGAGCTATGGCTACACCTTC.

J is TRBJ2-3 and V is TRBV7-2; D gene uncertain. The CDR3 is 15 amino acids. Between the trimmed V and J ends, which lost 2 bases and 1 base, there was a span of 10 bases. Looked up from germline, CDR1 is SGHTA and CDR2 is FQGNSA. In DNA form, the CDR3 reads TGTGCCAGCAGCTTATGGAGCGAGCGCACAGATACGCAGTATTTT. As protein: CASSLWSERTDTQYF.

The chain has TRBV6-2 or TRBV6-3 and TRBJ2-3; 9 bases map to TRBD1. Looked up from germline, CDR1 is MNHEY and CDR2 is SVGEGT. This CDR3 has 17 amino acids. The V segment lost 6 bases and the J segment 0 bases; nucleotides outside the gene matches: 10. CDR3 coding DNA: TGTGCCAGCAGCCCGTCTACAGGGGGCCCTAGCACAGATACGCAGTATTTT. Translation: CASSPSTGGPSTDTQYF.

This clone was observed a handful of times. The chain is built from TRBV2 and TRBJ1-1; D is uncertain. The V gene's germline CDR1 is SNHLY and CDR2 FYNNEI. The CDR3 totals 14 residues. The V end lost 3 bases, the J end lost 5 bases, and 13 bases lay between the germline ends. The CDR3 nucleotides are TGTGCCAGCAGTGATGATGCGGGGTGGACTGAAGCTTTCTTT. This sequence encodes CASSDDAGWTEAFF.

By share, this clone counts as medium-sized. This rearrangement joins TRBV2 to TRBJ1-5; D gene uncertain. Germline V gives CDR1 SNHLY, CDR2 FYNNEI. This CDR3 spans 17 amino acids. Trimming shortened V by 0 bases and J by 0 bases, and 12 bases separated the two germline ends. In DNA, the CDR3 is TGTGCCAGCAGTGAAGCCGGGCGGGGATATAGCAATCAGCCCCAGCATTTT. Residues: CASSEAGRGYSNQPQHF.

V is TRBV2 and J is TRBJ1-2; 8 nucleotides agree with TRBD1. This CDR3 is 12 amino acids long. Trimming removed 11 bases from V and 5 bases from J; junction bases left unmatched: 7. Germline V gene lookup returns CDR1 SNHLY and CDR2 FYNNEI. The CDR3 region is CAGQGASYGYTF. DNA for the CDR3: TGTGCCGGGCAGGGGGCCAGTTATGGCTACACCTTC. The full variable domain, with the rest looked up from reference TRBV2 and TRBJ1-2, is EPEVTQTPSHQVTQMGQEVILRCVPISNHLYFYWYRQILGQKVEFLVSFYNNEISEKSEIFDDQFSVERPDGSNFTLKIRSTKLEDSAMYFCAGQGASYGYTFGSGTRLTVV.

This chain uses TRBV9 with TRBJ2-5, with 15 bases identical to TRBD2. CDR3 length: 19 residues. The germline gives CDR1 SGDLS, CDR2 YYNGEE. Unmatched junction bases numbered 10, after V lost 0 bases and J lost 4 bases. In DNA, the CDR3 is TGTGCCAGCAGCGTAGGACGGGGACTAGCGGGGGGACTAAGAGAGACCCAGTACTTC. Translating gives CASSVGRGLAGGLRETQYF.

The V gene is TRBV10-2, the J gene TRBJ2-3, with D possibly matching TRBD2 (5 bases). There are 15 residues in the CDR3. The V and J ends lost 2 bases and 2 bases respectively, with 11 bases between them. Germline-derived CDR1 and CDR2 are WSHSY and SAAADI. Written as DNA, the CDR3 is TGCGCCAGCAGTGAGCATGACTACAACACAGATACGCAGTATTTT. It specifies CASSEHDYNTDTQYF.

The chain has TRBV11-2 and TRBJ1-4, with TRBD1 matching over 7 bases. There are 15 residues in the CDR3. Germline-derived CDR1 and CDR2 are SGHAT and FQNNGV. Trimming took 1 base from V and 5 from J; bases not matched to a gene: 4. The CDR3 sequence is CASSLGGGLNEKLFF. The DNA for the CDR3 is TGTGCCAGCAGCTTAGGAGGGGGCTTGAATGAAAAACTGTTTTTT.

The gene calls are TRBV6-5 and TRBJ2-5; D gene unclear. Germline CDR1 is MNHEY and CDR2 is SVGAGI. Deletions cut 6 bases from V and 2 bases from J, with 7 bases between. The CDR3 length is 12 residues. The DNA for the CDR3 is TGTGCCAGCAGCCCAGAACAAGAGACCCAGTACTTC. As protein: CASSPEQETQYF.

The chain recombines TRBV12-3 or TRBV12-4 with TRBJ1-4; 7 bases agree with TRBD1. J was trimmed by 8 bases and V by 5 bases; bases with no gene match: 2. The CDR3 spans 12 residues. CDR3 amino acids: CASSLTGEKLFF. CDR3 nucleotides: TGTGCCAGCAGTCTGACAGGGGAAAAACTGTTTTTT.

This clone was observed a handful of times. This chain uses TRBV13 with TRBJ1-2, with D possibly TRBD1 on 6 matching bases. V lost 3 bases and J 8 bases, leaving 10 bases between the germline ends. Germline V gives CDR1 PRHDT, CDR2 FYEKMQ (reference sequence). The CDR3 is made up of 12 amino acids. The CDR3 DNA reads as TGTGCCAGCAGCTTGGGGGCTCGGGGCTACACCTTC. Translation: CASSLGARGYTF. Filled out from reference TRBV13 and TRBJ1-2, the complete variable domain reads AAGVIQSPRHLIKEKRETATLKCYPIPRHDTVYWYQQGPGQDPQFLISFYEKMQSDKGSIPDRFSAQQFSDYHSELNMSSLELGDSALYFCASSLGARGYTFGSGTRLTVV.

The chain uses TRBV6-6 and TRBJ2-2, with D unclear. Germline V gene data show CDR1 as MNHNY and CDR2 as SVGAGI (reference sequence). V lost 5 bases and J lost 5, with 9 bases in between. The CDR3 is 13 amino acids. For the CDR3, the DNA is TGTGCCAGCAGTAATACAGAAACCGGGGAGCTGTTTTTT. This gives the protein CASSNTETGELFF.

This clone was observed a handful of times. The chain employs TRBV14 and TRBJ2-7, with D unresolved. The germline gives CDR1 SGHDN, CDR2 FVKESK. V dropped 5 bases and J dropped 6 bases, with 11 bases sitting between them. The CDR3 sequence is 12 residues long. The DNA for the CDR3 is TGTGCCAGCAGCTTTCGTCCTAGCGAGCAGTACTTC. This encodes CASSFRPSEQYF.

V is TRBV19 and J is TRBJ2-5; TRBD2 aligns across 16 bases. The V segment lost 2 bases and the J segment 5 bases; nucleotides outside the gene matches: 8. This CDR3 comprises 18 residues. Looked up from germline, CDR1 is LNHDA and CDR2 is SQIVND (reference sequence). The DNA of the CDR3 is TGTGCCAGTAGTATAAAATGGGGACTAGCGGGGGGGCTGGAGACCCAGTACTTC. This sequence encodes CASSIKWGLAGGLETQYF.

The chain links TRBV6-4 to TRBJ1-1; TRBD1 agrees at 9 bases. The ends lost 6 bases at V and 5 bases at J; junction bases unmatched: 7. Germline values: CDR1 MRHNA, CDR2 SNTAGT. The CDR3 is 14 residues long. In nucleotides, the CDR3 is TGTGCCAGCAGCCCGACAGGGGGGGGGACTGAAGCTTTCTTT. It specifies CASSPTGGGTEAFF.

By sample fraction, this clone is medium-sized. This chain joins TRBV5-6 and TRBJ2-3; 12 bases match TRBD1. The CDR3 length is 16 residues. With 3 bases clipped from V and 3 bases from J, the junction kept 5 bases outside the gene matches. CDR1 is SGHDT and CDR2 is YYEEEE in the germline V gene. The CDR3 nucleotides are TGTGCCAGCAGCTGGGGGACAGGGGGCGCGACAGATACGCAGTATTTT. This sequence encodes CASSWGTGGATDTQYF.

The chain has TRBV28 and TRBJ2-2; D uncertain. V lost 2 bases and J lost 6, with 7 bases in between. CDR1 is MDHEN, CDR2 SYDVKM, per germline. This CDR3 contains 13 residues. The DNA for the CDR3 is TGTGCCAGCAGTTTAGGAGCGCCCGGGGAGCTGTTTTTT. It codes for CASSLGAPGELFF.

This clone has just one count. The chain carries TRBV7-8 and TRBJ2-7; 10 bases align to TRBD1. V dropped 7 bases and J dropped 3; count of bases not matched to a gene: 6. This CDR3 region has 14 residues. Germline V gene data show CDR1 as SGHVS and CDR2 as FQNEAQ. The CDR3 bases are TGTGCCAGCACCCCAAGGGACAGGGGCTACGAGCAGTACTTC. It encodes CASTPRDRGYEQYF.

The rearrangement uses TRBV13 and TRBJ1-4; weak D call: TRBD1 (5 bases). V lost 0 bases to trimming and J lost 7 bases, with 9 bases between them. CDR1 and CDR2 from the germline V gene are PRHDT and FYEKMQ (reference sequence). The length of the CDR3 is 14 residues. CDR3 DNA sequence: TGTGCCAGCAGCTTAGGGGGGCTTGGTGAAAAACTGTTTTTT. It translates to CASSLGGLGEKLFF.

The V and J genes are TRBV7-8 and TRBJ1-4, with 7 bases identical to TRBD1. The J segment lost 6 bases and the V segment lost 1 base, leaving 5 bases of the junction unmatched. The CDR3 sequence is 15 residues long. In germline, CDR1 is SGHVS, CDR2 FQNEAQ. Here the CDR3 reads CASSLGGQVDEKLFF. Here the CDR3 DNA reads TGTGCCAGCAGCTTAGGTGGACAGGTAGATGAAAAACTGTTTTTT.

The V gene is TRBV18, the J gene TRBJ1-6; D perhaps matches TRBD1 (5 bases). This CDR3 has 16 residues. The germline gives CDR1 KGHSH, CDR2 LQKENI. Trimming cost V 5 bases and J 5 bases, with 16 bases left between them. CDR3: CASSRSDGGNNSPLHF. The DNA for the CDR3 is TGTGCCAGCTCAAGGTCCGACGGGGGTAATAATTCACCCCTCCACTTT.

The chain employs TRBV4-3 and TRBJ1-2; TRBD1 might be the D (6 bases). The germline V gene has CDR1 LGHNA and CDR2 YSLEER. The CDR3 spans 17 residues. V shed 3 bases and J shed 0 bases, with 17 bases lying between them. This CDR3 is CASSQTSWTATNYGYTF. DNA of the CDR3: TGCGCCAGCAGCCAGACAAGTTGGACAGCGACTAACTATGGCTACACCTTC.

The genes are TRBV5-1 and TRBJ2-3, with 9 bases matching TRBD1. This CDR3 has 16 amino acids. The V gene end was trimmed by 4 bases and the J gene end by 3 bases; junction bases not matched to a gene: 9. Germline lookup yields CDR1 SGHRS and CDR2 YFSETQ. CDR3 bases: TGCGCCAGCAGCCCGAAGACAGGGGGGACGACAGATACGCAGTATTTT. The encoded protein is CASSPKTGGTTDTQYF. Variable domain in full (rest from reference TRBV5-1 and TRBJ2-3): KAGVTQTPRYLIKTRGQQVTLSCSPISGHRSVSWYQQTPGQGLQFLFEYFSETQRNKGNFPGRFSGRQFSNSRSEMNVSTLELGDSALYLCASSPKTGGTTDTQYFGPGTRLTVL.

This CDR3 is CASRLVVRVLQETQYF. Here the CDR3 DNA reads TGTGCAAGTCGCTTAGTGGTCCGAGTCTTACAAGAGACCCAGTACTTC. The J gene is TRBJ2-5, the V gene TRBV12-2; the D segment call TRBD2 is taken from the table without a DNA check. TRBV12-2 is classified as a pseudogene. The CDR3 consists of 16 residues.

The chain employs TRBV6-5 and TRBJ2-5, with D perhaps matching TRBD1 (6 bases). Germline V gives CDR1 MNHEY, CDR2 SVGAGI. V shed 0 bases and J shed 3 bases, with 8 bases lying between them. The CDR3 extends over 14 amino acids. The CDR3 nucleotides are TGTGCCAGCAGTTACTCTAAGGGGGAAGAGACCCAGTACTTC. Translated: CASSYSKGEETQYF.